What follows are 28 T cell receptor beta chains derived from one specimen sequenced in a study of control samples from healthy donors and cancer patients. Clones were read by immunoSEQ multiplex PCR, and TCRdb kept only the in-frame ones, dropping some. This table holds over 80,000 clones, about 80% found once. Sequencing was performed on blood. The receptors shown here come from a young woman in good health.

This chain connects TRBV18 to TRBJ1-4; no firm D call. There are 16 residues in the CDR3. V was cut by 6 bases and J by 1 base, with 15 bases left in between. Germline V gives CDR1 KGHSH, CDR2 LQKENI. This chain's CDR3 is CASSRRAPRTNEKLFF. CDR3 nucleotides: TGTGCCAGCTCCCGGCGGGCCCCGAGAACTAATGAAAAACTGTTTTTT.

The rearrangement uses TRBV2 and TRBJ1-2; D is unresolved. CDR1 is SNHLY, CDR2 FYNNEI, per germline. Trimming removed 6 bases from V and 4 bases from J, with 12 bases in between. The CDR3 totals 13 residues. The CDR3 region is CASRNDVVYGYTF. In DNA form, the CDR3 reads TGTGCCAGCAGGAATGACGTCGTCTATGGCTACACCTTC.

The V gene is TRBV6-1, the J gene TRBJ2-7; D not resolved. V gave up 2 bases and J gave up 3 bases, with 14 bases separating them. Germline values: CDR1 MNHNS, CDR2 SASEGT. The CDR3 sequence is 15 residues long. CDR3 region: CASSESIGRIYEQYF. The CDR3 DNA follows: TGTGCCAGCAGTGAAAGTATAGGGCGAATCTACGAGCAGTACTTC.

The CDR3 sequence: CASRTSGTGRNEQYF. The CDR3 nucleotides read TGTGCCAGCAGGACCTCCGGGACAGGGAGAAACGAGCAGTACTTC. The chain joins TRBV6-5 to TRBJ2-7, with 9 positions matching TRBD1. With 6 bases clipped from V and 5 bases from J, the junction kept 11 bases outside the gene matches. Germline CDR1 reads MNHEY; CDR2 reads SVGAGI. The CDR3 runs to 15 residues.

This rearrangement joins TRBV5-6 to TRBJ1-2; 8 bases are a match to TRBD1. The V gene end was trimmed by 4 bases and the J gene end by 3 bases; junction bases not matched to a gene: 2. The CDR3 spans 13 residues. Germline lookup yields CDR1 SGHDT and CDR2 YYEEEE. The CDR3 region is CASSVDRDYGYTF. CDR3 in DNA: TGTGCCAGCAGCGTGGACAGGGACTATGGCTACACCTTC.

The genes are TRBV29-1 and TRBJ1-1; weak D call: TRBD1 (5 bases). Per germline, CDR1 SQVTM and CDR2 ANQGSEA. Trimming removed 7 bases at V and 1 base at J, with 10 bases between. CDR3 size: 12 residues. The DNA for the CDR3 is TGCAGCGGGGGGTCCTCGAACACTGAAGCTTTCTTT. Amino acid sequence: CSGGSSNTEAFF.

This clone appeared many times. The chain uses TRBV30 and TRBJ2-2; 7 bases agree with TRBD2. V lost 4 bases and J lost 1; bases outside the gene matches: 6. The CDR3 is 15 amino acids. Germline V lookup: CDR1 GTSNPN, CDR2 SVGIG (reference sequence). The CDR3 bases are TGTGCCTGGACAAGACTAGCTGAGAACACCGGGGAGCTGTTTTTT. It translates to CAWTRLAENTGELFF.

DNA of the CDR3: TGTGCCAGCAAGATCGGGGGGGAAGATGGCTACACCTTC. This sequence encodes CASKIGGEDGYTF. The V call is TRBV5-6, the J call TRBJ1-2; D perhaps matches TRBD1 (5 bases). Per germline, CDR1 SGHDT and CDR2 YYEEEE. V lost 6 bases and J lost 6, with 15 bases in between. The CDR3 has 13 amino acids.

The genes are TRBV12-5 and TRBJ2-2; tentative D call: TRBD1 (6 bases). Germline assignment: CDR1 LGHNT and CDR2 FRNRAP. The V end lost 2 bases, the J end lost 8 bases, and 12 bases lay between the germline ends. CDR3 length equals 14 residues. In nucleotides, the CDR3 is TGTGCTAGTGGTTTGAGGCTCGACAGGGGGGAGCTGTTTTTT. It translates to CASGLRLDRGELFF.

This clone occurred a few times. J is TRBJ2-1 and V is TRBV7-6; maybe TRBD2 (7 bases). The CDR3 loop spans 15 amino acids. V lost 3 bases and J 7 bases, leaving 16 bases between the germline ends. Germline V gives CDR1 SGHVS, CDR2 FNYEAQ. CDR3 residues: CASSFRGGALNEQFF. The DNA for the CDR3 is TGTGCCAGCAGCTTCCGTGGGGGGGCCTTGAATGAGCAGTTCTTC.

The V and J genes are TRBV19 and TRBJ2-2, with 8 bases aligning to TRBD1. There are 15 residues in the CDR3. V shed 4 bases, J shed 5 bases, and the junction held 6 bases outside the gene matches. Germline CDR1 is LNHDA and CDR2 is SQIVND (reference sequence). CDR3 DNA: TGTGCCAGTAGTACCCCCCGGACAGGGACCGGGGAGCTGTTTTTT. Protein product: CASSTPRTGTGELFF.

The V call is TRBV12-3 or TRBV12-4, the J call TRBJ1-2; D is perhaps TRBD1 (6 bases). The CDR3 covers 12 residues. V was shortened by 2 bases and J by 8 bases, with 9 bases between the two germline ends. This chain's CDR3 is CASSLSRGGYTF. CDR3 bases: TGTGCCAGCAGTTTAAGCAGGGGAGGCTACACCTTC.

Details on this clone: This same CDR3 is encoded by further DNA sequences in the sample. The chain couples TRBV5-1 to TRBJ2-3; 8 bases fit TRBD1. This CDR3 is 14 amino acids long. V lost 3 bases to trimming and J lost 1 base; unmatched junction nucleotides: 1. Germline V lookup: CDR1 SGHRS, CDR2 YFSETQ. The CDR3 nucleotides read TGCGCCAGCAGCTCGGGACAGGGCACAGATACGCAGTATTTT. Protein: CASSSGQGTDTQYF. The full variable domain, completed using reference TRBV5-1 and TRBJ2-3, is KAGVTQTPRYLIKTRGQQVTLSCSPISGHRSVSWYQQTPGQGLQFLFEYFSETQRNKGNFPGRFSGRQFSNSRSEMNVSTLELGDSALYLCASSSGQGTDTQYFGPGTRLTVL.

The V gene is TRBV30, the J gene TRBJ2-7; either TRBD1 or TRBD2 may fit D (6 bases each). The germline gives CDR1 GTSNPN, CDR2 SVGIG (reference sequence). Trimming cost V 6 bases and J 9 bases, with 18 bases left between them. This CDR3 is 12 amino acids long. The DNA of the CDR3 is TGTGCCTGCCTCGGAGGGGGTACGAGGCAGTACTTC. It is translated as CACLGGGTRQYF.

This clone was seen a few times. The chain links TRBV2 to TRBJ1-1; D is unclear. CDR1 and CDR2 from the germline V gene are SNHLY and FYNNEI. Between the trimmed V and J ends, which lost 8 bases and 1 base, there was a span of 14 bases. The CDR3 is 14 amino acids. The CDR3 DNA is TGTGCCAGCCTGTCAAGCCTTAAGAACACTGAAGCTTTCTTT. Translation: CASLSSLKNTEAFF.

V usage is TRBV19 and J usage is TRBJ1-2; TRBD1 matches at 11 bases. Germline V lookup: CDR1 LNHDA, CDR2 SQIVND (reference sequence). V shed 5 bases and J 2 bases; nucleotides not matched to a gene: 7. The length of the CDR3 is 16 residues. In DNA, the CDR3 is TGTGCCAGTAGTTTCGGACAGGGGGCTTTCAACTATGGCTACACCTTC. Translated, it gives CASSFGQGAFNYGYTF.

The J gene is TRBJ1-4, the V gene TRBV27, with D perhaps matching TRBD1 (5 bases). Trimming cost V 2 bases and J 5 bases, with 9 bases left between them. From germline, CDR1 is MNHEY and CDR2 SMNVEV (reference sequence). The CDR3 consists of 14 residues. Here the CDR3 DNA reads TGTGCCAGCAGTTTACTGGGGGGGAATGAAAAACTGTTTTTT. As protein: CASSLLGGNEKLFF.

A few counts support this clone. The chain recombines TRBV5-1 with TRBJ1-1, with TRBD1 as a possible D gene (5 bases). CDR3 length: 15 amino acids. V was trimmed by 5 bases and J by 4 bases, leaving 18 bases between them. Germline CDR1 is SGHRS and CDR2 is YFSETQ. CDR3 DNA: TGCGCCAGCAGAAGCCTCGAGGGGAGGAGCACTGAAGCTTTCTTT. Encoded protein: CASRSLEGRSTEAFF.

The rearrangement uses TRBV29-1 and TRBJ2-1; 9 nucleotides line up with TRBD1. The CDR3 runs to 15 residues. The J segment lost 6 bases and the V segment lost 6 bases, leaving 12 bases of the junction unmatched. Per germline, CDR1 SQVTM and CDR2 ANQGSEA. The CDR3, as DNA: TGCAGCGTGCGACCCGGGACAGGGAACAGCAATGAGCAGTTCTTC. This gives the protein CSVRPGTGNSNEQFF.

This clone occurred a few times. The V gene is TRBV5-1, the J gene TRBJ2-3; TRBD1 agrees at 10 bases. The junction had 11 bases not matched to a gene; V was cut back by 4 bases and J by 0 bases. Looked up from germline, CDR1 is SGHRS and CDR2 is YFSETQ. This CDR3 comprises 18 residues. CDR3 nucleotide sequence: TGCGCCAGCAGCGGAAGGACAGGGGGAATAGGGAGCACAGATACGCAGTATTTT. Protein: CASSGRTGGIGSTDTQYF.

The J gene is TRBJ1-2, the V gene TRBV12-3 or TRBV12-4; weak D call: TRBD1 (6 bases). The CDR3 extends over 12 amino acids. V was pared by 7 bases and J by 4 bases, with 10 bases between. The CDR3 loop is CASNPQGYGYTF. CDR3 DNA sequence: TGTGCCAGCAACCCACAGGGCTATGGCTACACCTTC.

In this sample, this clone turned up a few times. CDR3 sequence: CAFLMGANYGYTF. CDR3 sequence (DNA): TGTGCCTTTTTAATGGGAGCTAACTATGGCTACACCTTC. This chain connects TRBV30 to TRBJ1-2; D is undetermined. V gave up 7 bases and J gave up 0 bases, with 12 bases separating them. The length of the CDR3 is 13 residues. Germline V gene lookup returns CDR1 GTSNPN and CDR2 SVGIG (reference sequence).

CDR3 nucleotide sequence: TGTGCCAGCAGTTTCAGAGGACGGGGCTATGGCTACACCTTC. Its translation is CASSFRGRGYGYTF. This chain uses TRBV6-2 or TRBV6-3 with TRBJ1-2; D is undetermined. CDR1 is MNHEY and CDR2 is SVGEGT in the germline V gene. The CDR3 totals 14 residues. Trimming took 4 bases from V and 4 from J, leaving 13 bases between them.

This chain uses TRBV7-9 with TRBJ2-3, with D possibly TRBD2 on 6 matching bases. Per the germline V gene, CDR1 is SEHNR and CDR2 is FQNEAQ (reference sequence). The V and J ends lost 6 bases and 2 bases respectively, with 12 bases between them. The length of the CDR3 is 14 residues. CDR3 DNA sequence: TGTGCCAGCAGACGACTAGTTTACACAGATACGCAGTATTTT. Translation gives CASRRLVYTDTQYF.

The chain combines TRBV12-5 with TRBJ2-6; the D gene is possibly TRBD2 (5 bases). V lost 1 base to trimming and J lost 4 bases, with 14 bases between them. Germline V lookup: CDR1 LGHNT, CDR2 FRNRAP. The length of the CDR3 is 17 residues. The CDR3 DNA reads TGTGCTAGTGGTTTGGGACTGGGCCCGGGAGGGGCCAACGTCCTGACTTTC. Its translation: CASGLGLGPGGANVLTF. Looking up the rest from reference TRBV12-5 and TRBJ2-6 gives the full variable domain: DARVTQTPRHKVTEMGQEVTMRCQPILGHNTVFWYRQTMMQGLELLAYFRNRAPLDDSGMPKDRFSAEMPDATLATLKIQPSEPRDSAVYFCASGLGLGPGGANVLTFGAGSRLTVL.

The CDR3 DNA follows: TGTGCCAGCAGGAGGGGACCCAGGGAGACCCAGTACTTC. As protein: CASRRGPRETQYF. The chain combines TRBV12-3 or TRBV12-4 with TRBJ2-5, with D perhaps given as TRBD1 or TRBD2 (5 bases each). Trimming left V 6 bases short and J 5 bases short, with 13 bases between. CDR3 size: 13 residues.

This chain connects TRBV5-1 to TRBJ2-6, with D perhaps TRBD2 (6 bases). V gave up 1 base and J gave up 0 bases, with 14 bases separating them. Germline CDR1 and CDR2: SGHRS and YFSETQ. The CDR3 loop spans 18 amino acids. For the CDR3, the DNA is TGCGCCAGCAGCTTGACGTGGAGGGGACCCTCTGGGGCCAACGTCCTGACTTTC. Translating gives CASSLTWRGPSGANVLTF.

The gene calls are TRBV19 and TRBJ1-2; TRBD1 matches at 7 bases. Germline CDR1 and CDR2: LNHDA and SQIVND (reference sequence). The trim removed 7 bases at V and 0 bases at J, leaving 11 bases unmatched. The CDR3 sequence is 16 residues long. CDR3 nucleotide sequence: TGTGCCAGTAACCTCGACAGGGCCTATTCTAACTATGGCTACACCTTC. Its translation: CASNLDRAYSNYGYTF. Together with reference TRBV19 and TRBJ1-2, the CDR3 gives the full variable domain: DGGITQSPKYLFRKEGQNVTLSCEQNLNHDAMYWYRQDPGQGLRLIYYSQIVNDFQKGDIAEGYSVSREKKESFPLTVTSAQKNPTAFYLCASNLDRAYSNYGYTFGSGTRLTVV.